Following are 9 T cell receptor beta chains from one sample sequenced in a study of control samples from healthy donors and cancer patients. TCRdb keeps only in-frame clones here, not all; method: immunoSEQ multiplex PCR. The repertoire includes 80,000 to 100,000 clones, roughly 83% of them detected once, and under 12% sits in the top ten. The specimen was blood. These TCRs come from a woman aged 25 to 39 in good health.

The CDR3 DNA reads as TGTGCCAGCAGTTACTCTGAGGGAACGAACGGCTACACCTTC. Translation: CASSYSEGTNGYTF. The V gene is TRBV6-5, the J gene TRBJ1-2; D is ambiguous. CDR1 and CDR2 (germline): MNHEY, SVGAGI. The CDR3 totals 14 residues. Trimming shortened V by 0 bases and J by 8 bases, and 13 bases separated the two germline ends.

V usage is TRBV6-1 and J usage is TRBJ2-2, with 9 positions matching TRBD1. The CDR3 has 16 residues. The germline V gene has CDR1 MNHNS and CDR2 SASEGT. With 2 bases clipped from V and 6 bases from J, the junction kept 7 bases outside the gene matches. The CDR3, as DNA: TGTGCCAGCAGTGAAAGTAGGGGGACAGGGCCCGGGGAGCTGTTTTTT. Protein: CASSESRGTGPGELFF.

The chain recombines TRBV3-1 (or the pseudogene TRBV3-2) with TRBJ1-3; D is ambiguous. Germline V CDR1 and CDR2: LGHDT, YNNKEL (reference sequence). V was shortened by 6 bases and J by 0 bases, with 9 bases between the two germline ends. This CDR3 region has 14 residues. Here the CDR3 reads CASRQLTSGNTIYF. Here the CDR3 DNA reads TGTGCCAGCAGACAACTAACCTCTGGAAACACCATATATTTT.

The chain has TRBV30 and TRBJ1-5, with a possible D match to TRBD1 (6 bases). Trimming took 3 bases from V and 2 from J, leaving 17 bases between them. There are 16 residues in the CDR3. Germline-derived CDR1 and CDR2 are GTSNPN and SVGIG (reference sequence). CDR3 in DNA: TGTGCCTGGAGCTTTACGGGGGGCTTAGGCAATCAGCCCCAGCATTTT. Translation: CAWSFTGGLGNQPQHF.

V usage is TRBV3-1 (or the pseudogene TRBV3-2) and J usage is TRBJ2-1; the match to TRBD1 covers 7 bases. The CDR3 has 14 residues. V lost 4 bases to trimming and J lost 8 bases; unmatched junction nucleotides: 8. CDR1 and CDR2 from the germline V gene are LGHDT and YNNKEL (reference sequence). DNA for the CDR3: TGTGCCAGCAGCCCTAGACAGGGCGGGCATGAGCAGTTCTTC. As protein: CASSPRQGGHEQFF.

This clone was observed a handful of times. V gene TRBV4-1 combines with J gene TRBJ1-1; D not certain. The CDR3 runs to 17 residues. V was cut by 1 base and J by 3 bases, with 18 bases left in between. In germline, CDR1 is MGHRA, CDR2 YSYEKL. In nucleotides, the CDR3 is TGCGCCAGCAGCCAAGTAGCGGGCAGGCGGTGGGACACTGAAGCTTTCTTT. The encoded protein is CASSQVAGRRWDTEAFF.

V gene TRBV5-5 combines with J gene TRBJ2-2; TRBD1 agrees at 10 bases. In germline, CDR1 is SGHKS, CDR2 YYEKEE (reference sequence). The V segment lost 4 bases and the J segment 7 bases; nucleotides outside the gene matches: 7. CDR3 length: 15 amino acids. The CDR3 sequence is CASSTWTGGIGELFF. The CDR3 nucleotides read TGTGCCAGCAGCACCTGGACAGGGGGTATCGGGGAGCTGTTTTTT.

This clone was seen a few times. The gene calls are TRBV6-5 and TRBJ1-4; D is unclear. This CDR3 spans 13 amino acids. Germline V gene sequence: CDR1 MNHEY, CDR2 SVGAGI. The V end lost 6 bases, the J end lost 8 bases, and 13 bases lay between the germline ends. CDR3 coding DNA: TGTGCCAGCAGGCAAGCGACCGAGGAAAAACTGTTTTTT. Its translation: CASRQATEEKLFF.

CDR3 sequence: CSASEGRPRAQNNEQFF. CDR3 in DNA: TGCAGTGCTAGTGAGGGCAGGCCCCGCGCACAGAACAATGAGCAGTTCTTC. The chain joins TRBV20-1 to TRBJ2-1; tentatively, D is TRBD2 (5 bases). The CDR3 length is 17 residues. Trimming left V 3 bases short and J 5 bases short, with 23 bases between. Germline assignment: CDR1 DFQATT and CDR2 SNEGSKA (reference sequence).